The rows below give T cell receptor beta chains drawn from one sample of a study of response to subunit inactivated influenza vaccine. One entry per CDR3 protein results from TCRdb running MiXCR on the RT-PCR reads. The sample contains 400,000 to 650,000 distinct CDR3 sequences, 7.2% of which appear only once. The specimen was PBMCs from blood, collected roughly 24 months after vaccination. These receptors were obtained from a man aged 50 to 69 who received an inactivated influenza vaccine. Each CDR3 is given with its conserved first and last residue. D genes are given only for firm matches. Size tells how often a clone was seen (once, few, many) or the class of an expanded clone, and some rows leave it out.

clone_size: once; d_call: NA; j_call: TRBJ1-1; v_call: TRBV6-2/TRBV6-3; cdr3_aa: CASTPNRENTEAFF; cdr3_nt: TGTGCCAGCACCCCAAACAGGGAGAACACTGAAGCTTTCTTT
clone_size: NA; d_call: NA; j_call: TRBJ2-1; v_call: TRBV28; cdr3_aa: CASRTGREQFF; cdr3_nt: TGTGCCAGCAGGACAGGAAGAGAGCAGTTCTTC
clone_size: few; d_call: NA; j_call: TRBJ1-4; v_call: TRBV20-1; cdr3_aa: CSARGSGKEKLFF; cdr3_nt: TGCAGTGCTAGAGGGTCAGGAAAGGAAAAACTGTTTTTT
clone_size: NA; d_call: TRBD1; j_call: TRBJ1-4; v_call: TRBV10-3; cdr3_aa: CAIGQGAELFF; cdr3_nt: TGTGCCATCGGACAGGGGGCGGAACTGTTTTTT
clone_size: NA; d_call: NA; j_call: TRBJ1-6; v_call: TRBV6-2/TRBV6-3; cdr3_aa: CASSPGEAYNSPLHF; cdr3_nt: TGTGCCAGCAGTCCAGGGGAGGCCTATAATTCACCCCTCCACTTT
clone_size: NA; d_call: TRBD1; j_call: TRBJ2-4; v_call: TRBV7-9; cdr3_aa: CASSRDRGVKNIQYF; cdr3_nt: TGTGCCAGCAGCCGGGACAGGGGTGTCAAAAACATTCAGTACTTC
clone_size: NA; d_call: NA; j_call: TRBJ2-6; v_call: TRBV24-1; cdr3_aa: CATSDFRGRTGANVLTF; cdr3_nt: TGTGCCACCAGTGATTTCCGGGGGCGGACTGGGGCCAACGTCCTGACTTTC
clone_size: NA; d_call: NA; j_call: TRBJ1-1; v_call: TRBV7-2; cdr3_aa: CASSLAQEGLGAFF; cdr3_nt: TGTGCCAGCAGCTTAGCTCAAGAGGGCCTGGGAGCTTTCTTT
clone_size: NA; d_call: TRBD2; j_call: TRBJ2-3; v_call: TRBV5-1; cdr3_aa: CASSLIAGEADTQYF; cdr3_nt: TGCGCCAGCAGCTTAATAGCGGGGGAAGCAGATACGCAGTATTTT
clone_size: NA; d_call: NA; j_call: TRBJ2-7; v_call: TRBV7-9; cdr3_aa: CASSLGRNSYEQYF; cdr3_nt: TGTGCCAGCAGCTTAGGGAGAAACTCCTACGAGCAGTACTTC
clone_size: many; d_call: TRBD2; j_call: TRBJ2-3; v_call: TRBV20-1; cdr3_aa: CSAGLAGADTQYF; cdr3_nt: TGCAGTGCTGGGCTAGCGGGGGCGGATACGCAGTATTTT
clone_size: NA; d_call: NA; j_call: TRBJ2-6; v_call: TRBV10-3; cdr3_aa: CAISEGLDPGANVLTF; cdr3_nt: TGTGCCATCAGTGAAGGATTAGACCCTGGGGCCAACGTCCTGACTTTC
clone_size: few; d_call: TRBD2; j_call: TRBJ2-5; v_call: TRBV12-3/TRBV12-4; cdr3_aa: CASNLSGGRETQYF; cdr3_nt: TGTGCCAGCAACCTTAGCGGGGGCAGAGAGACCCAGTACTTC
clone_size: few; d_call: TRBD1; j_call: TRBJ1-2; v_call: TRBV20-1; cdr3_aa: CSVLDRTGQGANYGYTF; cdr3_nt: TGCAGTGTACTGGATCGCACCGGACAGGGGGCTAACTATGGCTACACCTTC
clone_size: NA; d_call: NA; j_call: TRBJ2-3; v_call: TRBV7-3; cdr3_aa: CASSTGTSTDTQYF; cdr3_nt: TGTGCCAGCAGCACCGGGACTAGCACAGATACGCAGTATTTT
clone_size: many; d_call: NA; j_call: TRBJ2-3; v_call: TRBV20-1; cdr3_aa: CSANIDYSTDTQYF; cdr3_nt: TGCAGTGCTAACATAGACTACAGCACAGATACGCAGTATTTT
clone_size: few; d_call: NA; j_call: TRBJ1-3; v_call: TRBV28; cdr3_aa: CASSPGHSGNTIYF; cdr3_nt: TGTGCCAGCAGCCCCGGGCACTCTGGAAACACCATATATTTT
clone_size: many; d_call: NA; j_call: TRBJ1-4; v_call: TRBV12-3/TRBV12-4; cdr3_aa: CASSLGLGLFF; cdr3_nt: TGTGCCAGCAGTTTGGGGCTCGGTCTGTTTTTT
clone_size: many; d_call: TRBD2; j_call: TRBJ2-1; v_call: TRBV6-1; cdr3_aa: CASSLSGRLAGEQFF; cdr3_nt: TGTGCCAGCAGTCTTAGCGGGAGGTTAGCAGGGGAGCAGTTCTTC
clone_size: many; d_call: TRBD2; j_call: TRBJ2-7; v_call: TRBV27; cdr3_aa: CASSRSTSGAGYEQYF; cdr3_nt: TGTGCCAGCAGCCGATCTACTAGCGGAGCTGGGTACGAGCAGTACTTC
clone_size: NA; d_call: TRBD1; j_call: TRBJ1-1; v_call: TRBV10-3; cdr3_aa: CATGPQGGATEAFF; cdr3_nt: TGTGCCACAGGACCTCAGGGGGGAGCCACTGAAGCTTTCTTT
clone_size: NA; d_call: NA; j_call: TRBJ1-5; v_call: TRBV27; cdr3_aa: CASSWVNQPQHF; cdr3_nt: TGTGCCAGCAGCTGGGTCAATCAGCCCCAGCATTTT
clone_size: few; d_call: TRBD2; j_call: TRBJ2-4; v_call: TRBV10-3; cdr3_aa: CAISVGWASGVNIQYF; cdr3_nt: TGTGCCATCAGTGTGGGTTGGGCTAGCGGGGTAAACATTCAGTACTTC
clone_size: once; d_call: TRBD2; j_call: TRBJ2-2; v_call: TRBV6-2/TRBV6-3; cdr3_aa: CASSRGTSGANTGELFF; cdr3_nt: TGTGCCAGCAGCCGGGGGACTAGCGGAGCGAACACCGGGGAGCTGTTTTTT
clone_size: NA; d_call: NA; j_call: TRBJ1-1; v_call: TRBV6-5; cdr3_aa: CASIDDKNQGFF; cdr3_nt: TGTGCCAGCATTGACGACAAGAACCAGGGTTTCTTT
clone_size: many; d_call: NA; j_call: TRBJ1-3; v_call: TRBV4-1; cdr3_aa: CASSQDGGAGNTIYF; cdr3_nt: TGCGCCAGCAGCCAAGATGGAGGGGCTGGAAACACCATATATTTT
clone_size: few; d_call: NA; j_call: TRBJ2-5; v_call: TRBV24-1; cdr3_aa: CATRGDNPETQYF; cdr3_nt: TGTGCCACCAGAGGGGACAATCCGGAGACCCAGTACTTC
clone_size: NA; d_call: TRBD1; j_call: TRBJ2-7; v_call: TRBV27; cdr3_aa: CASRTGTGSLYEQYF; cdr3_nt: TGTGCCAGCAGGACCGGGACAGGGTCTCTCTACGAGCAGTACTTC
clone_size: NA; d_call: TRBD1; j_call: TRBJ2-7; v_call: TRBV10-3; cdr3_aa: CAISGQGLAEQYF; cdr3_nt: TGTGCCATCAGTGGACAGGGTTTGGCCGAGCAGTACTTC
clone_size: NA; d_call: NA; j_call: TRBJ1-5; v_call: TRBV3-1; cdr3_aa: CASSQAPGSNQPQHF; cdr3_nt: TGTGCCAGCAGCCAAGCTCCAGGGTCCAATCAGCCCCAGCATTTT
clone_size: few; d_call: NA; j_call: TRBJ2-2; v_call: TRBV5-1; cdr3_aa: CASSTSGGELFF; cdr3_nt: NA
clone_size: few; d_call: TRBD2; j_call: TRBJ2-1; v_call: TRBV3-1; cdr3_aa: CASRRDSGRGEQFF; cdr3_nt: TGTGCCAGCAGGCGGGATAGCGGGAGGGGCGAGCAGTTCTTC
clone_size: NA; d_call: TRBD2; j_call: TRBJ2-1; v_call: TRBV20-1; cdr3_aa: CSANLASGNNEQFF; cdr3_nt: TGCAGTGCTAATCTGGCTAGCGGAAACAATGAGCAGTTCTTC
clone_size: many; d_call: NA; j_call: TRBJ2-5; v_call: TRBV6-1; cdr3_aa: CASSWGPVGETQYF; cdr3_nt: TGTGCCAGCAGCTGGGGGCCCGTAGGGGAGACCCAGTACTTC
clone_size: NA; d_call: TRBD2; j_call: TRBJ2-3; v_call: TRBV5-6; cdr3_aa: CASSYRLAGATDTQYF; cdr3_nt: TGTGCCAGCAGCTATCGACTAGCGGGTGCAACAGATACGCAGTATTTT
clone_size: NA; d_call: TRBD1; j_call: TRBJ2-6; v_call: TRBV27; cdr3_aa: CASRLSGTGKFSGANVLTF; cdr3_nt: TGTGCCAGCAGACTCTCGGGGACAGGGAAATTCTCTGGGGCCAACGTCCTGACTTTC
clone_size: NA; d_call: TRBD1; j_call: TRBJ2-7; v_call: TRBV6-1; cdr3_aa: CASKPTGDSYEQYF; cdr3_nt: TGTGCCAGCAAACCGACAGGGGACTCCTACGAGCAGTACTTC
clone_size: few; d_call: NA; j_call: TRBJ1-6; v_call: TRBV12-3/TRBV12-4; cdr3_aa: CASSFVADSNSPLHF; cdr3_nt: TGTGCCAGCAGTTTCGTAGCGGACAGCAATTCACCCCTCCACTTT
clone_size: few; d_call: NA; j_call: TRBJ2-7; v_call: TRBV5-5; cdr3_aa: CASSLRSNHEQYF; cdr3_nt: TGTGCCAGCAGCTTGCGGTCCAACCACGAGCAGTACTTC
clone_size: few; d_call: NA; j_call: TRBJ1-2; v_call: TRBV12-3/TRBV12-4; cdr3_aa: CASSTGTLKARGYTF; cdr3_nt: TGTGCCAGCAGTACGGGGACACTTAAGGCGCGGGGCTACACCTTC
clone_size: many; d_call: TRBD2; j_call: TRBJ2-7; v_call: TRBV12-3/TRBV12-4; cdr3_aa: CASSPTSGLTGEQYF; cdr3_nt: TGTGCCAGCAGTCCGACTAGCGGGCTGACGGGCGAGCAGTACTTC
clone_size: many; d_call: NA; j_call: TRBJ2-3; v_call: TRBV29-1; cdr3_aa: CSVGGQTDTQYF; cdr3_nt: TGCAGCGTCGGTGGCCAGACTGATACGCAGTATTTT
clone_size: few; d_call: NA; j_call: TRBJ2-1; v_call: TRBV4-3; cdr3_aa: CASSHPPASSPGEQFF; cdr3_nt: TGCGCCAGCAGCCACCCCCCGGCTAGCTCCCCAGGTGAGCAGTTCTTC
clone_size: NA; d_call: NA; j_call: TRBJ1-5; v_call: TRBV27; cdr3_aa: CASSLSRSQPQHF; cdr3_nt: TGTGCCAGCAGTTTAAGCCGTAGTCAGCCCCAGCATTTT
clone_size: NA; d_call: TRBD2; j_call: TRBJ2-1; v_call: TRBV5-1; cdr3_aa: CASSTLAGSSYNEQFF; cdr3_nt: TGCGCCAGCAGCACACTAGCGGGGTCCTCATACAATGAGCAGTTCTTC
clone_size: NA; d_call: NA; j_call: TRBJ1-5; v_call: TRBV28; cdr3_aa: CASSQGVGGQPQHF; cdr3_nt: TGTGCCAGCAGTCAGGGTGTGGGAGGTCAGCCCCAGCATTTT
clone_size: many; d_call: NA; j_call: TRBJ2-3; v_call: TRBV3-1; cdr3_aa: CASSQGESTDTQYF; cdr3_nt: TGTGCCAGCAGCCAAGGGGAAAGCACAGATACGCAGTATTTT
clone_size: few; d_call: NA; j_call: TRBJ2-7; v_call: TRBV18; cdr3_aa: CASSPKLDGEQYF; cdr3_nt: TGTGCCAGCTCACCAAAATTGGATGGCGAGCAGTACTTC
clone_size: few; d_call: NA; j_call: TRBJ1-3; v_call: TRBV12-3/TRBV12-4; cdr3_aa: CASSSDSSSGNTIYF; cdr3_nt: TGTGCCAGCAGCTCAGATTCGAGCTCTGGAAACACCATATATTTT
clone_size: NA; d_call: NA; j_call: TRBJ2-5; v_call: TRBV19; cdr3_aa: CASSIARRLQETQYF; cdr3_nt: TGTGCCAGTAGTATAGCAAGACGTCTCCAAGAGACCCAGTACTTC
clone_size: few; d_call: NA; j_call: TRBJ2-5; v_call: TRBV6-2/TRBV6-3; cdr3_aa: CASSYHYWETQYF; cdr3_nt: TGTGCCAGCAGTTACCATTATTGGGAGACCCAGTACTTC
clone_size: few; d_call: TRBD2; j_call: TRBJ2-3; v_call: TRBV7-2; cdr3_aa: CASSPSGGRTDTQYF; cdr3_nt: TGTGCCAGCAGCCCCAGCGGGGGGAGGACAGATACGCAGTATTTT
clone_size: few; d_call: NA; j_call: TRBJ2-3; v_call: TRBV29-1; cdr3_aa: CSVVGETSTDTQYF; cdr3_nt: TGCAGCGTTGTCGGAGAAACTAGCACAGATACGCAGTATTTT
clone_size: many; d_call: TRBD1; j_call: TRBJ2-7; v_call: TRBV2; cdr3_aa: CASSVQGAYEQYF; cdr3_nt: TGTGCCAGCAGCGTACAGGGGGCTTACGAGCAGTACTTC
clone_size: NA; d_call: NA; j_call: TRBJ2-1; v_call: TRBV2; cdr3_aa: CASDRGALIYEQFF; cdr3_nt: TGTGCCAGCGATCGGGGGGCTTTAATCTATGAGCAGTTCTTC
clone_size: NA; d_call: NA; j_call: TRBJ2-1; v_call: TRBV7-8; cdr3_aa: CASSLRGTTNEQFF; cdr3_nt: TGTGCCAGCAGCTTACGGGGGACGACGAATGAGCAGTTCTTC
clone_size: few; d_call: NA; j_call: TRBJ1-1; v_call: TRBV7-2; cdr3_aa: CASSPAAASGAAEAFF; cdr3_nt: TGTGCCAGCAGCCCCGCCGCAGCCTCAGGGGCGGCTGAAGCTTTCTTT